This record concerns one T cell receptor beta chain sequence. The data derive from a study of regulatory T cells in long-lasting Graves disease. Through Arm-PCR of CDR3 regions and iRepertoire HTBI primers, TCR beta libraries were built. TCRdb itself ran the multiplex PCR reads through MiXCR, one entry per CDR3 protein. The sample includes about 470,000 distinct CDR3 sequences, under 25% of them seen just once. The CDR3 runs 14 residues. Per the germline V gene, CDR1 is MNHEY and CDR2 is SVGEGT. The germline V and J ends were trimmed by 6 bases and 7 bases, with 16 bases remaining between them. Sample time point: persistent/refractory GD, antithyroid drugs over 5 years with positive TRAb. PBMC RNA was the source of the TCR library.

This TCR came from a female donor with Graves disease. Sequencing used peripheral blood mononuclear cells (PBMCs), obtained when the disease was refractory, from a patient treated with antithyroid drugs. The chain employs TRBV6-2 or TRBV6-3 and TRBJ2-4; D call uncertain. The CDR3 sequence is CASSTTPSWNIQYF. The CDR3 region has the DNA TGTGCCAGCAGCACGACGCCCTCCTGGAACATTCAGTACTTC.